This passage covers 18 T cell receptor beta chains from one sample sequenced in a study of beta chain features in type 1 diabetes. TCRB transcripts that were expressed got sequenced, as all of the isolated RNA had been reverse transcribed. The table came from immunoSEQ multiplex PCR; TCRdb's copy has only in-frame clones and leaves some out. The sample has about 180,000 clones, roughly an eighth seen once. The specimen was central memory CD4+ T cells from blood. The receptors here all came from a woman aged 18-29 years in good health.

There are a few counts of this clone. CDR3 in DNA: TGTGCCAGCAGCTTAGGCCCAGGGGGCAGGGGGTACTACGAGCAGTACTTC. Translated, it gives CASSLGPGGRGYYEQYF. The gene calls are TRBV5-6 and TRBJ2-7; TRBD1 agrees at 8 bases. J lost 3 bases, V lost 2 bases, and 13 bases had no gene match. CDR1 is SGHDT and CDR2 is YYEEEE in the germline V gene. The CDR3 runs to 17 residues.

The chain combines TRBV5-4 with TRBJ2-3; the D gene is possibly TRBD2 (5 bases). The CDR3 spans 14 residues. Trimming left V 3 bases short and J 4 bases short, with 12 bases between. Germline V lookup: CDR1 SGHNT, CDR2 YYREEE (reference sequence). The CDR3 DNA is TGTGCCAGCAGCTCGCCATTGCGGGCAGATACGCAGTATTTT. This translates into CASSSPLRADTQYF. Full variable domain (outside the CDR3, taken from reference TRBV5-4 and TRBJ2-3): ETGVTQSPTHLIKTRGQQVTLRCSSQSGHNTVSWYQQALGQGPQFIFQYYREEENGRGNFPPRFSGLQFPNYSSELNVNALELDDSALYLCASSSPLRADTQYFGPGTRLTVL.

The sample holds a few counts of this clone. The rearrangement joins TRBV11-3 to TRBJ2-7, with D tentatively TRBD1 (6 bases). V was shortened by 5 bases and J by 3 bases, with 11 bases between the two germline ends. Looked up from germline, CDR1 is SGHNT and CDR2 is YENEEA. The CDR3 has 13 amino acids. DNA of the CDR3: TGTGCCAGCAGCCACGGACAGCTCTACGAGCAGTACTTC. Its protein is CASSHGQLYEQYF.

V usage is TRBV7-3 and J usage is TRBJ1-1; weak D call: TRBD1 (6 bases). CDR3 length equals 12 residues. Trimming left V 3 bases short and J 8 bases short, with 10 bases between. Per the germline V gene, CDR1 is SGHTA and CDR2 is FQGTGA. The CDR3 DNA reads TGTGCCAGCAGCTTGAGCGACAGGGAAGCTTTCTTT. As protein: CASSLSDREAFF.

This sequence joins TRBV7-9 and TRBJ2-7; perhaps TRBD2 as D (5 bases). The CDR3 is 12 residues long. CDR1 is SEHNR, CDR2 FQNEAQ, per germline (reference sequence). Trimming stripped 2 bases from V and 3 bases from J, with 5 bases between. The CDR3 loop is CASSLTSYEQYF. The CDR3 region has the DNA TGTGCCAGCAGCTTAACTAGCTACGAGCAGTACTTC.

CDR3 nucleotide sequence: TGTGCCCTGCGAGGAAAGGACATTCAGTACTTC. Translated: CALRGKDIQYF. The rearrangement joins TRBV15 to TRBJ2-4; D remains ambiguous. Trimming left V 11 bases short and J 8 bases short, with 13 bases between. This CDR3 is built from 11 residues. Germline loops: CDR1 LNHNV, CDR2 YYDKDF (reference sequence).

This clone was observed a handful of times. V and J are TRBV7-2 and TRBJ2-7; D gene ambiguous. CDR1 and CDR2 from the germline V gene are SGHTA and FQGNSA. CDR3 length equals 12 residues. V was trimmed by 5 bases and J by 6 bases, leaving 11 bases between them. CDR3 region: CASSRDLGEQYF. CDR3 bases: TGTGCCAGCAGCAGAGACTTGGGCGAGCAGTACTTC.

In this sample, this clone turned up a few times. The chain links TRBV5-4 to TRBJ2-5; 12 nucleotides agree with TRBD2. V lost 4 bases and J lost 3; bases outside the gene matches: 7. The CDR3 extends over 16 amino acids. Germline V CDR1 and CDR2: SGHNT, YYREEE (reference sequence). CDR3 nucleotides: TGTGCCAGCAGCCCAGGGACTAGCGGGTGGAAAGAGACCCAGTACTTC. This encodes CASSPGTSGWKETQYF.

The chain couples TRBV7-3 to TRBJ1-2; D gene ambiguous. Between the trimmed V and J ends, which lost 5 bases and 6 bases, there was a span of 22 bases. Germline CDR1 and CDR2: SGHTA and FQGTGA. The CDR3 totals 16 residues. This chain's CDR3 is CASSPWRGAGIDGYTF. In DNA, the CDR3 is TGTGCCAGCAGCCCTTGGAGAGGCGCGGGGATCGATGGCTACACCTTC.

V is TRBV28 and J is TRBJ2-3, with D tentatively TRBD2 (7 bases). The V gene lost 6 bases and the J gene lost 2 bases, with 15 bases spanning the gap. This CDR3 is 15 amino acids long. The germline V gene encodes CDR1 MDHEN and CDR2 SYDVKM. This CDR3 is CASSRGAGSTDTQYF. The CDR3 DNA sequence: TGTGCCAGCAGCCGGGGGGCGGGTTCCACAGATACGCAGTATTTT.

J is TRBJ1-2 and V is TRBV29-1; D is possibly TRBD1 (5 bases). CDR1 SQVTM and CDR2 ANQGSEA come from the germline V gene. The CDR3 has 12 residues. Deletions cut 3 bases from V and 8 bases from J, with 13 bases between. DNA for the CDR3: TGCAGCGTTGATAGGGGCCAGGGAGGCTACACCTTC. The encoded protein is CSVDRGQGGYTF.

Only a few counts were recorded for this clone. V gene TRBV10-3 combines with J gene TRBJ2-3; D call uncertain. Germline values: CDR1 ENHRY, CDR2 SYGVKD. V was trimmed by 6 bases and J by 1 base, leaving 2 bases between them. The CDR3 consists of 11 residues. The DNA of the CDR3 is TGTGCCATCAGCGGCACAGATACGCAGTATTTT. Translated: CAISGTDTQYF.

The chain carries TRBV7-2 and TRBJ2-2; possible D gene TRBD1, 7 bases. CDR1 SGHTA and CDR2 FQGNSA come from the germline V gene. The germline V and J ends were trimmed by 5 bases and 7 bases, with 17 bases remaining between them. This CDR3 is 15 amino acids long. For the CDR3, the DNA is TGTGCCAGCAGCCCAGGAGGGGGCGTTAACGGGGAGCTGTTTTTT. This encodes CASSPGGGVNGELFF.

V and J are TRBV28 and TRBJ2-6; D is perhaps TRBD1 (6 bases). Trimming cost V 8 bases and J 0 bases, with 11 bases left between them. The V gene's germline CDR1 is MDHEN and CDR2 SYDVKM. The length of the CDR3 is 15 residues. This CDR3 reads CASRDTRSGANVLTF. For the CDR3, the DNA is TGTGCCAGCCGGGACACCCGCTCTGGGGCCAACGTCCTGACTTTC.

The rearrangement joins TRBV5-6 to TRBJ2-3; 9 positions match TRBD1. Germline V gene data show CDR1 as SGHDT and CDR2 as YYEEEE. The CDR3 has 16 residues. V lost 4 bases to trimming and J lost 2 bases; unmatched junction nucleotides: 8. This CDR3 is CASSVTGGLPTDTQYF. In DNA form, the CDR3 reads TGTGCCAGCAGCGTAACAGGGGGCCTCCCCACAGATACGCAGTATTTT.

This clone was picked up a small number of times. CDR3 nucleotides: TGTGCCAGCAGCTTGCGTGTGAGCGGGAGTGGGGATGAGCAGTTCTTC. This translates into CASSLRVSGSGDEQFF. V and J are TRBV7-3 and TRBJ2-1, with 8 bases matching TRBD2. Germline trimming cut 3 bases from V and 8 bases from J; bases unmatched to any gene: 12. Germline V gene data show CDR1 as SGHTA and CDR2 as FQGTGA. The CDR3 is 16 residues long.

The V and J genes are TRBV7-9 and TRBJ2-2, with D perhaps TRBD1 (5 bases). Germline CDR1 and CDR2: SEHNR and FQNEAQ (reference sequence). The CDR3 extends over 13 amino acids. The V end lost 4 bases, the J end lost 6 bases, and 9 bases lay between the germline ends. CDR3 region: CASSSQGSGELFF. The CDR3 bases are TGTGCCAGCAGCTCGCAGGGTTCCGGGGAGCTGTTTTTT.

This clone turned up a few times. The rearrangement uses TRBV6-6 and TRBJ2-5, with 12 positions matching TRBD2. V lost 8 bases, J lost 4 bases, and 8 bases stayed unmatched. Looked up from germline, CDR1 is MNHNY and CDR2 is SVGAGI (reference sequence). The CDR3 spans 15 residues. Written as DNA, the CDR3 is TGTGCCAGCGGGCGACTAGCGGGAGTAGGAGAGACCCAGTACTTC. This codes for CASGRLAGVGETQYF.